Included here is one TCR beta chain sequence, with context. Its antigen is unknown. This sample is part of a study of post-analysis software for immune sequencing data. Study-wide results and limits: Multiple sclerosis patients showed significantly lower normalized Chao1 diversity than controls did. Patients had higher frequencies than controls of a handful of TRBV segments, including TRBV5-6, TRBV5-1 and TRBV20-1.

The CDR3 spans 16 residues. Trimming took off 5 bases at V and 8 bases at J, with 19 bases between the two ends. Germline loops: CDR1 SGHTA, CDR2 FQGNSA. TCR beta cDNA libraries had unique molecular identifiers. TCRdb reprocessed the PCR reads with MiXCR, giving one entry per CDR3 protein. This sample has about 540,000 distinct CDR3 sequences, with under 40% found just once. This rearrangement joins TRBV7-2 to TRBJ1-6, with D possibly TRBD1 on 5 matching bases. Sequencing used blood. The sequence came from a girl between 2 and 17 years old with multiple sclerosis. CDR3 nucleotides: TGTGCCAGCAGCCATACCTCCGGGGGGAATTATTCACCCCTCCACTTT. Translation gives CASSHTSGGNYSPLHF.